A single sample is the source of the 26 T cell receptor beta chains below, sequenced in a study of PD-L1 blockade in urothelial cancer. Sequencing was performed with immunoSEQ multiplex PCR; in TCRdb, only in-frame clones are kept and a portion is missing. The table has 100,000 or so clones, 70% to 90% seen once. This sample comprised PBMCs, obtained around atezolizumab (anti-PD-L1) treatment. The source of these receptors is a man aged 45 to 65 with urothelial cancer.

This CDR3 reads CASSLSINAKTEAFF. In nucleotides, the CDR3 is TGTGCCAGCAGTTTATCGATTAACGCGAAGACTGAAGCTTTCTTT. The rearrangement joins TRBV27 to TRBJ1-1, with unresolved D. Germline CDR1 is MNHEY and CDR2 is SMNVEV (reference sequence). The CDR3 has 15 residues. V shed 0 bases and J shed 5 bases, with 13 bases lying between them.

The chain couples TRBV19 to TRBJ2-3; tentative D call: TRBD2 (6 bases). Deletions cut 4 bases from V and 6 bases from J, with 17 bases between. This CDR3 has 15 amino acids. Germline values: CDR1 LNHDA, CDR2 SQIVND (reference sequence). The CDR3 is CASSTGSEGRDTQYF. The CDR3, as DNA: TGTGCCAGTAGTACCGGGTCGGAGGGCCGGGATACGCAGTATTTT.

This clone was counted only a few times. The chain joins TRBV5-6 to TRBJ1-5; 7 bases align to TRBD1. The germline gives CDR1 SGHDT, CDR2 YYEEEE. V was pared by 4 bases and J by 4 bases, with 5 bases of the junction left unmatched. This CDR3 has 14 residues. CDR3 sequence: CASSPTGTNQPQHF. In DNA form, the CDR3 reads TGTGCCAGCAGCCCGACAGGGACTAATCAGCCCCAGCATTTT.

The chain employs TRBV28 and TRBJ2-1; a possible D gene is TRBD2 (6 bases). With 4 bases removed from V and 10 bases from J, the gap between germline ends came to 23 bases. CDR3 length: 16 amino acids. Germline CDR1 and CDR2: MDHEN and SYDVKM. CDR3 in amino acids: CASSSPAAGSRQEQFF. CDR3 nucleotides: TGTGCCAGCAGTTCACCCGCGGCGGGATCCCGTCAGGAGCAGTTCTTC.

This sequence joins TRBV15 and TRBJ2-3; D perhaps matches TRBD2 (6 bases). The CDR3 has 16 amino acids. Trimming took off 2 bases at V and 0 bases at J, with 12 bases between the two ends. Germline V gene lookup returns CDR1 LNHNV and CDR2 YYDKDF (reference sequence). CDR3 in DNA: TGTGCCACCAGCAGACCCCTAGCGTCTAGCACAGATACGCAGTATTTT. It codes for CATSRPLASSTDTQYF.

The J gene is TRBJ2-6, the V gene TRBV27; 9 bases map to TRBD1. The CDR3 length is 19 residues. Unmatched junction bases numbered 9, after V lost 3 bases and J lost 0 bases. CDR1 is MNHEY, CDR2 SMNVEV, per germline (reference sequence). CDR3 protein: CASSLTPGQGLSGANVLTF. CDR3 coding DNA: TGTGCCAGCAGTTTGACCCCGGGACAGGGCCTCTCTGGGGCCAACGTCCTGACTTTC.

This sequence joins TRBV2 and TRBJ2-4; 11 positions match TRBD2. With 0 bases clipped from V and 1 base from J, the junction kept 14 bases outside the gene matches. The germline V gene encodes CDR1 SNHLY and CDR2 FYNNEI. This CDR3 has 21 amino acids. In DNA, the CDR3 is TGTGCCAGCAGTGAAGCCCGTCCTAGCGGGAGGTTGAGAGGGGCCAAAAACATTCAGTACTTC. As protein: CASSEARPSGRLRGAKNIQYF.

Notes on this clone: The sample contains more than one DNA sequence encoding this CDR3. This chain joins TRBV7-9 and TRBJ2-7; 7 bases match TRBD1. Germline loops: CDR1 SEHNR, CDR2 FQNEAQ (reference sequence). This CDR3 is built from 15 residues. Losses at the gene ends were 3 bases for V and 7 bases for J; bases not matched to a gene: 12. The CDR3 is CASSFDLTGYYEQYF. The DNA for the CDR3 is TGTGCCAGCAGCTTTGACTTGACAGGGTACTATGAGCAGTACTTC.

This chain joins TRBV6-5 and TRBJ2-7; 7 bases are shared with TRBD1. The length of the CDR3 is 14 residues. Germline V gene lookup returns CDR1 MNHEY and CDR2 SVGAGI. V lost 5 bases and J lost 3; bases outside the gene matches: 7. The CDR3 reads CASSRRTGYYEQYF. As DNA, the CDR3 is TGTGCCAGCAGTCGACGGACAGGATACTACGAGCAGTACTTC.

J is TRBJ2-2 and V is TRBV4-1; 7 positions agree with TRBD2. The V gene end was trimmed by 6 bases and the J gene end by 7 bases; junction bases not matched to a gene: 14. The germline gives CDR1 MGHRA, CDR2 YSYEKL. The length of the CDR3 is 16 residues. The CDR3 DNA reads TGCGCCAGCAGACCCGGATCGAGCGGGGAGGTCGGGGAGCTGTTTTTT. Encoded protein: CASRPGSSGEVGELFF.

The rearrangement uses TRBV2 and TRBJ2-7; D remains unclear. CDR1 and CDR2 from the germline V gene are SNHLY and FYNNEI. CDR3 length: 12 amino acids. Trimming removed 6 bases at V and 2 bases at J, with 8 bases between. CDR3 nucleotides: TGTGCCAGCAGACCACGAGCCTACGAGCAGTACTTC. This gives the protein CASRPRAYEQYF.

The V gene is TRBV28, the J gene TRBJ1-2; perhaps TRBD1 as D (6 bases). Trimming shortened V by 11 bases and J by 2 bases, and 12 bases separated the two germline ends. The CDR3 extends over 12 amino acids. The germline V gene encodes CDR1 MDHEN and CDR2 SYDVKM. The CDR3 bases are TGTGCCGGCCGGGGACAAAACTATGGCTACACCTTC. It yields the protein CAGRGQNYGYTF.

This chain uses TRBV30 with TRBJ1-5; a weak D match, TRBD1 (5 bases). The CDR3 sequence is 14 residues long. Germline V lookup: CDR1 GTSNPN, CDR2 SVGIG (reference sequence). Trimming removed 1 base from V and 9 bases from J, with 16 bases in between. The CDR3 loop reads CAWSADSHSWPQHF. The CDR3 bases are TGTGCCTGGAGTGCCGACAGCCATAGTTGGCCCCAGCATTTT.

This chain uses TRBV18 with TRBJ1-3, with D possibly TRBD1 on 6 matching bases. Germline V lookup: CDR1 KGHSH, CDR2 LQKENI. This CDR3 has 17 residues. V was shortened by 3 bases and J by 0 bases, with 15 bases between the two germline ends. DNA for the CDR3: TGTGCCAGCTCACCTCTCATTCCAGGGGACTCTGGAAACACCATATATTTT. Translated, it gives CASSPLIPGDSGNTIYF.

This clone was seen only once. The CDR3 protein is CASRDGGRTNQPQHF. CDR3 in DNA: TGTGCCAGTAGGGACGGGGGACGGACCAATCAGCCCCAGCATTTT. The chain joins TRBV19 to TRBJ1-5; tentative D call: TRBD1 (5 bases). Germline CDR1 and CDR2: LNHDA and SQIVND (reference sequence). The CDR3 runs 15 residues. Trimming removed 6 bases from V and 3 bases from J, with 15 bases in between.

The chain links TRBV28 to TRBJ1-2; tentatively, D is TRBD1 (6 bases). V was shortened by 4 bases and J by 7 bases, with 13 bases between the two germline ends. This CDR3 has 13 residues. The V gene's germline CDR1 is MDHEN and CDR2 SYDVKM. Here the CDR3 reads CASSSGGASGYTF. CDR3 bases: TGTGCCAGCAGTTCCGGGGGGGCGTCTGGCTACACCTTC.

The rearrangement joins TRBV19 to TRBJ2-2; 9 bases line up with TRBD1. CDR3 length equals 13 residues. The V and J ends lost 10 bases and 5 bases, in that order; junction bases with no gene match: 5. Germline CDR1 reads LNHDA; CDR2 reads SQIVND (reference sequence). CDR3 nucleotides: TGTGCCACGACAGGGGGTATTACCGGGGAGCTGTTTTTT. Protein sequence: CATTGGITGELFF.

For the CDR3, the DNA is TGTGCCAGCAGCTTCCCTCACTCCCGGAGGTATGGCTACACCTTC. Its protein is CASSFPHSRRYGYTF. The J gene is TRBJ1-2, the V gene TRBV7-3, with D uncertain. From germline, CDR1 is SGHTA and CDR2 FQGTGA. This CDR3 is built from 15 residues. V shed 3 bases and J shed 5 bases, with 16 bases lying between them.

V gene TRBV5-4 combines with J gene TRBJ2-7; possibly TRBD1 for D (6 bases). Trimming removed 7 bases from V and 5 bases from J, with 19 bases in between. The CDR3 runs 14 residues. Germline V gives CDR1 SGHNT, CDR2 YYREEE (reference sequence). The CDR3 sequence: CASRETEGVHEQYF. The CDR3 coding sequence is TGTGCCAGCCGCGAGACCGAGGGGGTCCACGAGCAGTACTTC.

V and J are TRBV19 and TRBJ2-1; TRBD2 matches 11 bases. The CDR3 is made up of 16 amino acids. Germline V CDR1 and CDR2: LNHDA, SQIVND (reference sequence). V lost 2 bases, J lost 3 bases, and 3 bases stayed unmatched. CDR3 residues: CASSITLAGGYNEQFF. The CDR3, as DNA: TGTGCCAGTAGTATAACCCTAGCGGGAGGCTACAATGAGCAGTTCTTC. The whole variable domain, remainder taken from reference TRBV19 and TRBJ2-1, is DGGITQSPKYLFRKEGQNVTLSCEQNLNHDAMYWYRQDPGQGLRLIYYSQIVNDFQKGDIAEGYSVSREKKESFPLTVTSAQKNPTAFYLCASSITLAGGYNEQFFGPGTRLTVL.

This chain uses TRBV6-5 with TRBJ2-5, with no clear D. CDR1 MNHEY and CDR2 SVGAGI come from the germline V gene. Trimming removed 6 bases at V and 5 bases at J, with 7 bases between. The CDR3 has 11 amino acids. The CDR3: CASRVRETQYF. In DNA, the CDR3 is TGTGCCAGCAGGGTGAGGGAGACCCAGTACTTC.

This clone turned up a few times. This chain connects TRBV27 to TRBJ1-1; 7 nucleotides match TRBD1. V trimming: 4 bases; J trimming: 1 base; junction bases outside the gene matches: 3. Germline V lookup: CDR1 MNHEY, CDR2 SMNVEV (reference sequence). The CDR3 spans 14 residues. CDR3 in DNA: TGTGCCAGCAGTTACGGACAGGCGAACACTGAAGCTTTCTTT. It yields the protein CASSYGQANTEAFF.

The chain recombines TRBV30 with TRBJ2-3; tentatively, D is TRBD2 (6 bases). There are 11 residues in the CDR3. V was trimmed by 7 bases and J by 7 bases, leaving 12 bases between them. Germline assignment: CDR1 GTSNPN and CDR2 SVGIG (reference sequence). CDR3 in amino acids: CALEGSYTQYF. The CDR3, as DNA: TGTGCCTTGGAGGGGTCCTATACGCAGTATTTT.

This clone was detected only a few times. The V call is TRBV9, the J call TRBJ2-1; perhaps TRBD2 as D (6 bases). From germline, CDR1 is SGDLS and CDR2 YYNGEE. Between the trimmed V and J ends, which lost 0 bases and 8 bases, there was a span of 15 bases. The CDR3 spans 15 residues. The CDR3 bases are TGTGCCAGCAGCGTAGGGGGCGGGACGACTCATGAGCAGTTCTTC. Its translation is CASSVGGGTTHEQFF.

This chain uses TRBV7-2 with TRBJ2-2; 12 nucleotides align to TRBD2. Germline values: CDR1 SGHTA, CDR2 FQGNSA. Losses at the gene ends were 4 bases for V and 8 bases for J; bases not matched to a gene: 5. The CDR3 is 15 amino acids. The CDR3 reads CASSWTSGNLGELFF. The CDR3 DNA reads TGTGCCAGCAGCTGGACTAGCGGGAACCTTGGGGAGCTGTTTTTT.

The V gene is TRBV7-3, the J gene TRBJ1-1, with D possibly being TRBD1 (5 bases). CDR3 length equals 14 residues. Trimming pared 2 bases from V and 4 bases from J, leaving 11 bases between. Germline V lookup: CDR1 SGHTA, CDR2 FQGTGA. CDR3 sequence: CASSLQGYGTEAFF. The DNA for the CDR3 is TGTGCCAGCAGCTTACAGGGCTACGGCACTGAAGCTTTCTTT. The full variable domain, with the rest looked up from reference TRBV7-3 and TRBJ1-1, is GAGVSQTPSNKVTEKGKYVELRCDPISGHTALYWYRQSLGQGPEFLIYFQGTGAADDSGLPNDRFFAVRPEGSVSTLKIQRTERGDSAVYLCASSLQGYGTEAFFGQGTRLTVV.